Listed below are T cell receptor beta chains from one sample, sequenced in a study of identical twins. Via MiXCR, TCRdb re-called the 5' RACE reads, giving one row per CDR3 protein. The table shows 300,000 or so distinct CDR3 sequences, with just under 9.5% occurring only once. The same data also went into a second study, on yellow fever vaccine responses in identical twins.

Input material: CD8+ T cells sorted from blood. The receptors here all came from a woman under 30 in good health. CDR3s include the opening cysteine and the closing phenylalanine or tryptophan.

>TRBJ2-3|TRBV3-1
CASSQPWDSTDTQYF
>TRBJ2-7|TRBV4-2
CASSQDRREDPYEQYF
>TRBJ1-1|TRBV29-1
CSVGGPGDEAFF
>TRBJ2-7|TRBV4-1
CASSQGVGFYEQYF
>TRBJ2-7|TRBV20-1
CSARLAGGIGYEQYF
>TRBJ2-7|TRBV20-1
CSARDSTGGAPPSPYEQYF
>TRBJ2-7|TRBV6-1
CASSQLRGLAGGITYEQYF
>TRBJ2-7|TRBV27
CASSDLRRTPYEQYF
>TRBJ2-7|TRBV7-9
CASSHPPAGAYEQYF
>TRBJ1-1|TRBV20-1
CSARDISRTPNTEAFF
>TRBJ1-1|TRBV4-1
CASSRQGDTEAFF
>TRBJ1-6|TRBV3-1
CASSQDTVFPDSPLHF
>TRBJ2-2|TRBV29-1
CSVDHSGGENTGELFF
>TRBJ2-3|TRBV27
CASSRAAINTDTQYF
>TRBJ2-1|TRBV6-5
CASSFSLAGEGDEQFF
>TRBJ2-5|TRBV10-2
CASSYIRGQETQYF
>TRBJ2-1|TRBV15
CATSGTSGTNNEQFF
>TRBJ2-1|TRBV13
CASSLENRGEQFF
>TRBJ2-2|TRBV12-3/TRBV12-4
CASRLALSDPGELFF
>TRBJ2-5|TRBV27
CASSLRRGETQYF
>TRBJ2-2|TRBV6-4
CASSQTGDTGELFF
>TRBJ2-5|TRBV2
CASSDSLAGGFEETQYF
>TRBJ2-3|TRBV3-1
CASSHLTGPRADTQYF
>TRBJ2-1|TRBV20-1
CSATIAGGPLNEQFF
>TRBJ2-1|TRBV5-1
CASSPLGLAGYNEQFF
>TRBJ2-7|TRBV5-5
CASSHRRGQAYEQYF
>TRBJ2-3|TRBV5-5
CASSSVPGDTQYF
>TRBJ1-2|TRBV5-6
CASTERPFGYTF
>TRBJ2-3|TRBV12-3/TRBV12-4
CASSYWAAGADTQYF
>TRBJ1-4|TRBV27
CASRLSPGSGEKLFF
>TRBJ2-7|TRBV7-2
CASSLAQLGDEQYF
>TRBJ2-5|TRBV6-1
CASSLYVGVEGTQYF
>TRBJ2-7|TRBV4-3
CASSLREPRGLYEQYF
>TRBJ2-4|TRBV11-2
CASSFGTGQNIQYF
>TRBJ2-1|TRBV18
CASSPSEYNEQFF
>TRBJ2-5|TRBV10-3
CATAPGAETQYF
>TRBJ2-7|TRBV4-3
CASSHGTGGNYEQYF
>TRBJ2-1|TRBV4-3
CASSQGLLAENNNEQFF
>TRBJ1-2|TRBV12-3/TRBV12-4
CASSYWTGLGYTF
>TRBJ2-1|TRBV19
CASTRGWEQFF
>TRBJ2-7|TRBV5-1
CASRPTGGSEQYF
>TRBJ1-1|TRBV27
CASSLSGGNTEAFF
>TRBJ2-3|TRBV5-4
CASGDYHTDTQYF
>TRBJ2-4|TRBV29-1
CSVETIAAEYGIQYF